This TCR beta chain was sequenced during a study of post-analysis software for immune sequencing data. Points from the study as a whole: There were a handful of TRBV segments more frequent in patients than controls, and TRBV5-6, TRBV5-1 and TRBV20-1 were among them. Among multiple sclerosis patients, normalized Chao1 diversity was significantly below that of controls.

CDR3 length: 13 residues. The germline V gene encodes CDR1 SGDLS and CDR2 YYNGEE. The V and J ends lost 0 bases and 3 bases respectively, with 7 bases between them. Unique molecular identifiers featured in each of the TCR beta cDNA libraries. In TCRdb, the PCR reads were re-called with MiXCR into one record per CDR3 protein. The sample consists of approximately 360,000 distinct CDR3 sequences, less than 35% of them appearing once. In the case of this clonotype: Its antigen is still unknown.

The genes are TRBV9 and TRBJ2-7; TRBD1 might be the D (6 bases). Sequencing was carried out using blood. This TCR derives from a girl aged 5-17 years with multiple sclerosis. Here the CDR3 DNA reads TGTGCCAGCAGCGTAGCACAGGGCTACGAGCAGTACTTC. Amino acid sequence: CASSVAQGYEQYF. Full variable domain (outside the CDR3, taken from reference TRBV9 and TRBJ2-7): DSGVTQTPKHLITATGQRVTLRCSPRSGDLSVYWYQQSLDQGLQFLIQYYNGEERAKGNILERFSAQQFPDLHSELNLSSLELGDSALYFCASSVAQGYEQYFGPGTRLTVT.